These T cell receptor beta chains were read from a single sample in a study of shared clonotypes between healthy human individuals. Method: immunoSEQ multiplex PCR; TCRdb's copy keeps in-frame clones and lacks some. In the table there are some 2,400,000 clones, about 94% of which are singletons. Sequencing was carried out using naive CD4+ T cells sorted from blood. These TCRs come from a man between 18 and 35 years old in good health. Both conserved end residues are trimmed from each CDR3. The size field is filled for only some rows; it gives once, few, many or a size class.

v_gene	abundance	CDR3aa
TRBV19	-	ASRASTDTQY
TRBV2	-	ASLGGVYQETQY
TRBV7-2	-	ASSLVPPNYGYT
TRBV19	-	ASSTQGAVTEAF
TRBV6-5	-	ASSSGGYRNTIY
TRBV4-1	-	ASSQGIESGSLGDEQF
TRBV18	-	ASSPLWTGADTEAF
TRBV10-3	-	AISVGQGYEQY
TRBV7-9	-	ASSPRRGENSPLH
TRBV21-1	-	ASSKGSDRGAETQY
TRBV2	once	ASSPRKGSGYT
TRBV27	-	ASSLFLASGSYNEQF
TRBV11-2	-	ASSLGGTAYNEQF
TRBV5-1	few	ASSLQGNGNTIY
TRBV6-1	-	ASSVLRTGAQETQY
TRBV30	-	AWSRGGQGSNIQY
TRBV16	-	ASSPWGGSYEQY
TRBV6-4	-	ASSASPAGGRLAEQF
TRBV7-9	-	ASSLVGGIGYT
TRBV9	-	ASSTGDGNTIY
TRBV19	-	AGNQGLGSPLH
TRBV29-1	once	SVAGDSLSETQY
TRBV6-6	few	ASSYELWAFNSPLH
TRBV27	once	ASSLGLGNTQY
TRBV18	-	ASSPYAGEISF
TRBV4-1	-	ASSQASGGHYEQY
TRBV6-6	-	ASRALDSLTETQY
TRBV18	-	ASSESGRDPRNSPLH
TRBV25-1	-	ASSSLGTGTADTIY
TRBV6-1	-	ASSDPPSNQPQH
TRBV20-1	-	SARSQGEY
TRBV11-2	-	ASSSHPGTVAATNEKLF
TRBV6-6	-	ASSYGAPAYEQY
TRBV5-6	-	ASSHNLKGGGTEAF
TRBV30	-	AWTPDRGYGYT
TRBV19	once	ASSGDSNQPQH
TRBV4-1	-	ASSRGQNSGNTIY
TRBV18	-	ASSPPIGLAGLGEQF
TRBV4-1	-	ASSQDRVSGANVLT
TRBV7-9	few	ASSPWTGQGSPLH
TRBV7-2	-	ASSLVLAYNEQF
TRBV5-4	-	ASSLRDRNTGELF
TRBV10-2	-	ASSRQTGSGNTIY
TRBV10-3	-	AISLAGAGSYEQY
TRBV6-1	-	ASSRPGGPGEQY
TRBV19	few	ASSETGSYGYT
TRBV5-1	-	ASSLMGTSGQETQY